This TCR beta chain was observed in a study of T cell repertoires in cytomegalovirus infection. Study overall: Matching HLA type and CMV infection were both indicated by public TCR beta signatures.

One entry per CDR3 protein results from TCRdb running MiXCR on the reads. The table lists approximately 350,000 distinct CDR3 sequences, approximately 35% of them singletons. Broader study findings: Clonotypes of TCR beta that were HLA-C-restricted and CMV-specific dominated the ex vivo response.

As concerns this clonotype: The antigen is not known.

Germline-derived CDR1 and CDR2 are MNHEY and SMNVEV (reference sequence). Trimming left V 0 bases short and J 7 bases short, with 10 bases between. CDR3 size: 14 residues. The sample in question was cultured PBMCs, obtained from culture after CMV antigen stimulation. The J gene is TRBJ1-5, the V gene TRBV27; unclear D gene. This clonotype originated in a human donor in good health (CMV status not recorded). Some clones in this sample may be carry-over from other donors' samples. CDR3 coding DNA: TGTGCCAGCAGTTTATCTTTCTTGGAGCAGCCCCAGCATTTT. Protein: CASSLSFLEQPQHF.